The 20 T cell receptor beta chains given below trace back to one sample, sequenced in a study of identical twins. MiXCR, run by TCRdb on the 5' RACE reads, gives a single entry per CDR3 protein. The data show over 600,000 distinct CDR3 sequences, with over 20% seen just once and around 4.5% held by the top ten. This same sample was also taken into another study, of T cells expressing NK-cell markers.

The sequenced sample was PBMCs. Every receptor here comes from a woman aged 18-29 years in good health.

This clonotype was seen a handful of times. The rearrangement joins TRBV20-1 to TRBJ2-1, with 12 nucleotides matching TRBD2. The germline CDR1 and CDR2 sequences are DFQATT and SNEGSKA (reference sequence). The CDR3 has 12 amino acids. V was pared by 5 bases and J by 15 bases, with 8 bases of the junction left unmatched. The CDR3 here is CSAVTSGGLRFF. The CDR3 DNA is TGCAGTGCTGTTACTAGCGGGGGGCTAAGGTTCTTC.

This rearrangement joins TRBV6-1 to TRBJ2-7, with 10 bases aligning to TRBD1. The CDR3 is 14 residues long. The germline CDR1 and CDR2 sequences are MNHNS and SASEGT. After removal of 6 bases from V and 6 bases from J, the junction contained 8 bases not matched to a gene. The CDR3 DNA follows: TGTGCCAGCAGACCGGGACAGGGGAATCGCGAGCAGTACTTC. This codes for CASRPGQGNREQYF.

This clonotype was seen a few times. V gene TRBV27 combines with J gene TRBJ1-2; the match to TRBD1 covers 8 bases. The germline V gene has CDR1 MNHEY and CDR2 SMNVEV (reference sequence). The ends lost 5 bases at V and 8 bases at J; junction bases unmatched: 7. This CDR3 is 13 amino acids long. The CDR3 region is CASSLPGGQGYTF. Here the CDR3 DNA reads TGTGCCAGCAGTCTTCCAGGGGGCCAGGGCTACACCTTC.

This clonotype was detected a few times. The J gene is TRBJ2-2, the V gene TRBV20-1; D gene unclear. The CDR3 has 15 residues. Germline CDR1 DFQATT, CDR2 SNEGSKA (reference sequence). The germline V and J ends were trimmed by 2 bases and 2 bases, with 12 bases remaining between them. The DNA for the CDR3 is TGCAGTGCTAGACGGCTGGGGTTAAACACCGGGGAGCTGTTTTTT. It translates to CSARRLGLNTGELFF.

The chain couples TRBV29-1 to TRBJ2-1; D ambiguous. With 3 bases removed from V and 1 base from J, the gap between germline ends came to 10 bases. The CDR3 is made up of 14 amino acids. Germline values: CDR1 SQVTM, CDR2 ANQGSEA. The CDR3 sequence: CSVDEDRSYNEQFF. For the CDR3, the DNA is TGCAGCGTTGATGAGGACCGGTCCTACAATGAGCAGTTCTTC.

This clonotype was picked up a small number of times. The V gene is TRBV10-3, the J gene TRBJ1-1; D is uncertain. This CDR3 comprises 13 residues. The V end was cut by 4 bases, the J end by 0 bases, with 6 bases between. The germline gives CDR1 ENHRY, CDR2 SYGVKD. This chain's CDR3 is CAISAALNTEAFF. The CDR3 region has the DNA TGTGCCATCAGTGCGGCTTTGAACACTGAAGCTTTCTTT.

The genes are TRBV10-1 and TRBJ2-1; D may correspond to TRBD1 or TRBD2 (5 bases each). Germline V CDR1 and CDR2: WNHNN, SYGVQD (reference sequence). This CDR3 has 13 amino acids. Trimming removed 6 bases from V and 11 bases from J, with 17 bases in between. DNA for the CDR3: TGCGCCAGCAGGGGGGACGTGGCCGGTAAGCAGTTCTTC. It is translated as CASRGDVAGKQFF.

This clonotype was seen a handful of times. The chain recombines TRBV20-1 with TRBJ2-1, with no clear D. Trimming removed 8 bases from V and 4 bases from J, with 15 bases in between. CDR1 and CDR2 (germline): DFQATT, SNEGSKA (reference sequence). There are 13 residues in the CDR3. The CDR3 sequence is CSISRSSYNEQFF. Written as DNA, the CDR3 is TGCAGTATCTCCCGATCGTCGTACAATGAGCAGTTCTTC.

The chain couples TRBV6-6 to TRBJ2-2; D gene uncertain. Germline V CDR1 and CDR2: MNHNY, SVGAGI (reference sequence). Trimming removed 3 bases at V and 3 bases at J, with 5 bases between. This CDR3 region has 13 residues. CDR3 DNA: TGTGCCAGCAGTTATGTGCACACCGGGGAGCTGTTTTTT. This encodes CASSYVHTGELFF.

This sequence joins TRBV3-1 and TRBJ2-1; D might be TRBD1 or TRBD2, each matching 5 bases. CDR3 length: 16 residues. V lost 5 bases and J lost 6, with 20 bases in between. CDR1 and CDR2 from the germline V gene are LGHDT and YNNKEL (reference sequence). CDR3 bases: TGTGCCAGCAGCAAAGTAGGGGACCGGGGCGCCAATGAGCAGTTCTTC. This sequence encodes CASSKVGDRGANEQFF.

This clonotype has just a few counts. The chain couples TRBV10-1 to TRBJ2-2; D not certain. The length of the CDR3 is 14 residues. Trimming shortened V by 2 bases and J by 6 bases, and 10 bases separated the two germline ends. The V gene's germline CDR1 is WNHNN and CDR2 SYGVQD (reference sequence). The CDR3 spells CASSEGPGAGELFF. For the CDR3, the DNA is TGCGCCAGCAGTGAGGGCCCAGGCGCCGGGGAGCTGTTTTTT.

The V gene is TRBV3-1, the J gene TRBJ2-2; perhaps D is TRBD1 or TRBD2 (5 bases each). V lost 1 base, J lost 7 bases, and 13 bases lay in between. The CDR3 length is 15 residues. Germline CDR1 is LGHDT and CDR2 is YNNKEL (reference sequence). The CDR3 DNA sequence: TGTGCCAGCAGCCAAGGATGGGGGTCCGGCGGGGAGCTGTTTTTT. As protein: CASSQGWGSGGELFF.

This clonotype was seen more than once but under ten times. CDR3 sequence reads: CSAGEFPYEQYF. CDR3 sequence (DNA): TGCAGCGCCGGGGAGTTTCCCTACGAGCAGTACTTC. The J gene is TRBJ2-7, the V gene TRBV29-1; D may be TRBD2 (5 bases). V was shortened by 7 bases and J by 2 bases, with 12 bases between the two germline ends. Germline V gives CDR1 SQVTM, CDR2 ANQGSEA. The CDR3 is 12 residues long.

This clonotype has only a few counts. V and J are TRBV25-1 and TRBJ2-7, with a tentative D call TRBD2 (5 bases). The V gene's germline CDR1 is MGHDK and CDR2 SYGVNS. The CDR3 has 14 amino acids. With 8 bases removed from V and 2 bases from J, the gap between germline ends came to 16 bases. This CDR3 is CASGGPPNAYEQYF. Written as DNA, the CDR3 is TGTGCCAGCGGAGGACCGCCAAACGCCTACGAGCAGTACTTC.

This clonotype was counted only a few times. V and J are TRBV27 and TRBJ2-3; D not certain. The germline CDR1 and CDR2 sequences are MNHEY and SMNVEV (reference sequence). The CDR3 runs to 13 residues. Trimming took off 3 bases at V and 2 bases at J, with 6 bases between the two ends. The CDR3 DNA is TGTGCCAGCAGTTTTGGACCCACAGATACGCAGTATTTT. Protein sequence: CASSFGPTDTQYF.

This clonotype was counted between two and nine times. The CDR3, as DNA: TGTGCCAGCAGTCCCAGGGGGGTCGGCTACACCTTC. Amino acids: CASSPRGVGYTF. The chain couples TRBV12-3 or TRBV12-4 to TRBJ1-2; TRBD1 agrees at 7 bases. The CDR3 is 12 amino acids. V lost 5 bases and J lost 8; bases outside the gene matches: 5.

This clonotype was found a few times. The rearrangement joins TRBV5-1 to TRBJ2-7, with D perhaps TRBD1 or TRBD2 (7 bases each). Trimming removed 4 bases from V and 2 bases from J, with 19 bases in between. Germline loops: CDR1 SGHRS, CDR2 YFSETQ. CDR3 length equals 16 residues. The CDR3 protein is CASSAGGRGLTYEQYF. The CDR3 DNA reads as TGCGCCAGCAGCGCCGGGGGGAGGGGGCTCACCTACGAGCAGTACTTC.

The chain recombines TRBV10-2 with TRBJ2-3, with 11 positions matching TRBD2. Trimming at V came to 2 bases and at J to 2 bases, leaving 9 bases not matched to a gene. CDR1 is WSHSY and CDR2 is SAAADI in the germline V gene. This CDR3 has 18 residues. Here the CDR3 reads CASSEPKTSGVHTDTQYF. The CDR3 region has the DNA TGCGCCAGCAGTGAGCCAAAGACTAGCGGGGTCCACACAGATACGCAGTATTTT.

This clonotype was picked up many times. The V gene is TRBV7-2, the J gene TRBJ1-1, with D uncertain. The CDR3 length is 13 residues. Per the germline V gene, CDR1 is SGHTA and CDR2 is FQGNSA. V lost 5 bases and J 1 base, leaving 8 bases between the germline ends. The CDR3, as DNA: TGTGCCAGCAGCCAGTGGCGGAACACTGAAGCTTTCTTT. Its translation is CASSQWRNTEAFF.

The gene calls are TRBV27 and TRBJ2-1; tentatively, D is TRBD2 (5 bases). The CDR3 is 15 residues long. Germline-derived CDR1 and CDR2 are MNHEY and SMNVEV (reference sequence). The ends were cut back, 3 bases at V and 2 bases at J, with 11 bases in the middle. DNA for the CDR3: TGTGCCAGCAGTTTGCGGACTCCCACCTACAATGAGCAGTTCTTC. Encoded protein: CASSLRTPTYNEQFF.